These 14 T cell receptor beta chains were sequenced from one sample in a study of blood T cell repertoires in COVID-19. The assay was immunoSEQ multiplex PCR, and TCRdb's table has in-frame clones only and misses some. The sample holds approximately 280,000 clones; 89% are singletons and the top ten take about an eighth. The sample was peripheral blood. These receptor sequences come from a woman in her sixties with acute or convalescent COVID-19.

V and J are TRBV7-3 and TRBJ1-6, with unresolved D. This CDR3 is 14 amino acids long. The V gene lost 5 bases and the J gene lost 8 bases, with 13 bases spanning the gap. Germline V gene data show CDR1 as SGHTA and CDR2 as FQGTGA. The CDR3 is CASSPGLKDSPLHF. The CDR3 DNA sequence: TGTGCCAGCAGCCCGGGATTGAAGGATTCACCCCTCCACTTT. The variable domain in full, completed from reference TRBV7-3 and TRBJ1-6, reads GAGVSQTPSNKVTEKGKYVELRCDPISGHTALYWYRQSLGQGPEFLIYFQGTGAADDSGLPNDRFFAVRPEGSVSTLKIQRTERGDSAVYLCASSPGLKDSPLHFGNGTRLTVT.

The chain couples TRBV9 to TRBJ2-3; TRBD1 matches 10 bases. With V trimmed by 4 bases and J by 3 bases, 5 bases remained unmatched. CDR1 and CDR2 from the germline V gene are SGDLS and YYNGEE. The CDR3 is 15 amino acids. The CDR3 reads CASSNGTGDTDTQYF. In nucleotides, the CDR3 is TGTGCCAGCAGCAACGGGACAGGGGATACAGATACGCAGTATTTT.

The V call is TRBV3-1 (or the pseudogene TRBV3-2), the J call TRBJ1-2; D not resolved. The CDR3 loop spans 14 amino acids. Trimming cost V 2 bases and J 5 bases, with 12 bases left between them. Germline V gene data show CDR1 as LGHDT and CDR2 as YNNKEL (reference sequence). The CDR3: CASSQTTAQYGYTF. CDR3 DNA sequence: TGTGCCAGCAGCCAAACCACAGCCCAGTATGGCTACACCTTC.

The V gene is TRBV10-1, the J gene TRBJ1-4; D not certain. The CDR3 contains 15 residues. Trimming pared 6 bases from V and 4 bases from J, leaving 15 bases between. CDR1 and CDR2 (germline): WNHNN, SYGVQD (reference sequence). The CDR3 bases are TGCGCCAGCAGAGCGGGTGAAGCGGGTAATGAAAAACTGTTTTTT. Its translation is CASRAGEAGNEKLFF.

There are a few counts of this clone. This chain's CDR3 is CASSSLPGQVTGEQYF. The CDR3 nucleotides read TGTGCCAGCAGTTCCCTCCCGGGACAGGTGACAGGCGAGCAGTACTTC. The rearrangement uses TRBV27 and TRBJ2-7, with 8 nucleotides matching TRBD1. The CDR3 extends over 16 amino acids. V lost 4 bases, J lost 6 bases, and 14 bases stayed unmatched. Germline loops: CDR1 MNHEY, CDR2 SMNVEV (reference sequence).

The chain links TRBV29-1 to TRBJ2-3; D unresolved. The CDR3 extends over 11 amino acids. Germline lookup yields CDR1 SQVTM and CDR2 ANQGSEA. V was cut by 5 bases and J by 3 bases, with 6 bases left in between. CDR3 in amino acids: CSVIRTDTQYF. The CDR3 nucleotides read TGCAGCGTTATCAGGACAGATACGCAGTATTTT.

The genes are TRBV2 and TRBJ1-2; D is ambiguous. V was shortened by 2 bases and J by 8 bases, with 15 bases between the two germline ends. The germline CDR1 and CDR2 sequences are SNHLY and FYNNEI. The CDR3 is 14 amino acids. CDR3 in amino acids: CASSELGRTRGYTF. The CDR3 coding sequence is TGTGCCAGCAGTGAACTGGGGAGGACTAGAGGCTACACCTTC.

The chain combines TRBV28 with TRBJ1-2; maybe TRBD1 (6 bases). The V and J ends lost 6 bases and 0 bases respectively, with 23 bases between them. CDR3 length equals 18 residues. Germline lookup yields CDR1 MDHEN and CDR2 SYDVKM. DNA for the CDR3: TGTGCCAGCAGCCCGGGCATCCATCAGGGGATGACTAACTATGGCTACACCTTC. Protein sequence: CASSPGIHQGMTNYGYTF.

This chain connects TRBV4-3 to TRBJ1-2, with 7 bases lining up with TRBD1. J gave up 2 bases and V 0 bases, and 15 bases lay outside the gene matches. This CDR3 has 19 amino acids. Germline assignment: CDR1 LGHNA and CDR2 YSLEER. In DNA form, the CDR3 reads TGCGCCAGCAGCCAAGAGATTTGGGCACAGGGGCGATCGAACTATGGCTACACCTTC. Translating gives CASSQEIWAQGRSNYGYTF.

The chain joins TRBV19 to TRBJ1-3; D gene uncertain. The germline gives CDR1 LNHDA, CDR2 SQIVND (reference sequence). V dropped 2 bases and J dropped 0 bases, with 8 bases sitting between them. The CDR3 consists of 15 residues. The CDR3 region is CASSISFNSGNTIYF. DNA for the CDR3: TGTGCCAGTAGTATAAGCTTCAACTCTGGAAACACCATATATTTT.

The chain uses TRBV6-5 and TRBJ2-5; D is unresolved. This CDR3 is built from 12 residues. Trimming took 10 bases from V and 6 from J, leaving 15 bases between them. Germline V gives CDR1 MNHEY, CDR2 SVGAGI. CDR3 nucleotides: TGTGCCACTGCGGCGGTGTCAAAGACCCAGTACTTC. Amino acids: CATAAVSKTQYF.

The rearrangement joins TRBV6-2 or TRBV6-3 to TRBJ2-1; 14 bases map to TRBD2. V lost 4 bases, J lost 9 bases, and 5 bases stayed unmatched. The CDR3 loop spans 15 amino acids. Germline-derived CDR1 and CDR2 are MNHEY and SVGEGT. CDR3 loop: CASSSGLAGVGEQFF. Written as DNA, the CDR3 is TGTGCCAGCAGTTCGGGACTAGCGGGAGTGGGTGAGCAGTTCTTC.

The rearrangement joins TRBV14 to TRBJ2-3; D not certain. V was shortened by 5 bases and J by 6 bases, with 6 bases between the two germline ends. Per the germline V gene, CDR1 is SGHDN and CDR2 is FVKESK. The CDR3 sequence is 11 residues long. The CDR3 sequence is CASSVRDTQYF. The CDR3 DNA is TGTGCCAGCAGCGTGAGGGATACGCAGTATTTT. Using reference TRBV14 and TRBJ2-3 for the parts outside the CDR3, the full variable domain is EAGVTQFPSHSVIEKGQTVTLRCDPISGHDNLYWYRRVMGKEIKFLLHFVKESKQDESGMPNNRFLAERTGGTYSTLKVQPAELEDSGVYFCASSVRDTQYFGPGTRLTVL.

V is TRBV7-8 and J is TRBJ1-5; 8 positions match TRBD1. Trimming cost V 0 bases and J 1 base; bases outside gene matches: 2. The CDR3 loop spans 16 amino acids. CDR1 is SGHVS and CDR2 is FQNEAQ in the germline V gene. The CDR3 DNA is TGTGCCAGCAGCTTAGCGGGACAGGCGAGCAATCAGCCCCAGCATTTT. As protein: CASSLAGQASNQPQHF.